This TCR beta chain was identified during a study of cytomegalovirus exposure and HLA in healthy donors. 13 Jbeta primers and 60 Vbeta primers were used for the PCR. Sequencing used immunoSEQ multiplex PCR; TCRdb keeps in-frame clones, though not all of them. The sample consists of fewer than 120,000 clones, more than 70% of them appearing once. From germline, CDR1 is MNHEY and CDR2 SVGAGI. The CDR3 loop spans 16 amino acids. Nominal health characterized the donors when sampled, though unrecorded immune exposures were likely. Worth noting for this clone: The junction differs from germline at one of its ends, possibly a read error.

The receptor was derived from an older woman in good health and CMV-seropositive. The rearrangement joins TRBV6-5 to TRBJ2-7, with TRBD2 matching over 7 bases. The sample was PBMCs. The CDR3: CTSSYPEAGPRDEQYF. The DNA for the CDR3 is TGTACCAGCAGTTACCCCGAAGCGGGACCTCGAGACGAGCAGTACTTC.